This TCR beta chain was identified during a study of cytomegalovirus exposure and HLA in healthy donors. Overall study context: HLA-typed donors were the source of around 77 million unique TCRs held in an early data release.

The CDR3 extends over 17 amino acids. Germline CDR1 and CDR2: LGHNA and YSLEER. With V trimmed by 0 bases and J by 7 bases, 10 bases remained unmatched. 60 Vbeta and 13 Jbeta primers were used in PCR. Profiled with immunoSEQ multiplex PCR; TCRdb holds only in-frame clones, not every one. The table has approximately 190,000 clones, 77% seen once. The sample consisted of PBMCs. V usage is TRBV4-3 and J usage is TRBJ2-3; 10 bases match TRBD2. The TCR was taken from a woman aged 30 to 39 in good health and CMV-seropositive. Here the CDR3 DNA reads TGCGCCAGCAGCCAAGATTACGTAGCGGGAGGATCGTATACGCAGTATTTT. Its translation: CASSQDYVAGGSYTQYF.